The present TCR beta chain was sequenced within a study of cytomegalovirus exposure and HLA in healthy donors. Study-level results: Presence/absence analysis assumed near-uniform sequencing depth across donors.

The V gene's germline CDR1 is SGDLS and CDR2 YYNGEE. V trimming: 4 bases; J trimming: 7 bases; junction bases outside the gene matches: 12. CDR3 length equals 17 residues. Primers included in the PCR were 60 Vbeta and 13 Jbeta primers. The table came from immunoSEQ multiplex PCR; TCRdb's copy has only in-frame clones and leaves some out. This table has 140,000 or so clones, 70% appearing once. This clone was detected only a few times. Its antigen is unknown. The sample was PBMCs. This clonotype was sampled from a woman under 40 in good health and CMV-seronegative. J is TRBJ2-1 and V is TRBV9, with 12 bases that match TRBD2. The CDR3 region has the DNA TGTGCCAGCAGCCGGAGGACTAGCGGGGACATTCGTAATGAGCAGTTCTTC. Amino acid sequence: CASSRRTSGDIRNEQFF.